These 30 T cell receptor beta chains were sequenced from one sample in a study of T-cell memory formation after mild COVID-19. MiXCR, applied by TCRdb to the 5' RACE reads, yields one record per CDR3 protein. The sample has around 210,000 distinct CDR3 sequences; over 9% are singletons. The specimen sequenced was PBMCs or a T cell subset sorted from them (not recorded which). These receptors were obtained from a young man who had mild COVID-19 (a few samples of this study predate the infection). Cell type and time point are not known.

The chain couples TRBV7-2 to TRBJ2-3, with D possibly being TRBD2 (6 bases). The germline V gene encodes CDR1 SGHTA and CDR2 FQGNSA. Trimming cost V 4 bases and J 10 bases, with 18 bases left between them. The CDR3 covers 14 residues. CDR3 region: CASSSGTGVWAQYF. The CDR3 DNA is TGTGCCAGCAGCTCCGGGACTGGGGTCTGGGCGCAGTATTTT.

This clonotype was counted between two and nine times. The chain carries TRBV28 and TRBJ2-6, with a possible D match to TRBD1 (7 bases). The CDR3 covers 17 residues. V was trimmed by 5 bases and J by 2 bases, leaving 16 bases between them. CDR1 and CDR2 from the germline V gene are MDHEN and SYDVKM. The CDR3 DNA follows: TGTGCCAGCAGTGGAGGGGGCGGTGGGGCTGGGGCCAACGTCCTGACTTTC. Residues: CASSGGGGGAGANVLTF.

The V call is TRBV5-1, the J call TRBJ2-3; TRBD1 matches at 10 bases. CDR3 size: 15 residues. Unmatched junction bases numbered 5, after V lost 5 bases and J lost 2 bases. Germline-derived CDR1 and CDR2 are SGHRS and YFSETQ. CDR3 amino acids: CASRGRQGATDTQYF. For the CDR3, the DNA is TGCGCCAGCAGGGGAAGACAGGGGGCCACAGATACGCAGTATTTT.

The chain uses TRBV7-2 and TRBJ1-2; TRBD1 matches at 8 bases. This CDR3 region has 15 residues. Germline loops: CDR1 SGHTA, CDR2 FQGNSA. The trim removed 5 bases at V and 7 bases at J, leaving 12 bases unmatched. Here the CDR3 reads CASSLRQGTGGGYTF. Here the CDR3 DNA reads TGTGCCAGCAGCCTCCGACAGGGGACGGGAGGTGGCTACACCTTC.

This clonotype has a count of ten or more. This sequence joins TRBV5-1 and TRBJ2-1, with 7 bases identical to TRBD1. Germline V CDR1 and CDR2: SGHRS, YFSETQ. This CDR3 region has 15 residues. The trim removed 4 bases at V and 0 bases at J, leaving 4 bases unmatched. CDR3 in DNA: TGCGCCAGCAGCGGGGGACAGAGCTCCTACAATGAGCAGTTCTTC. It is translated as CASSGGQSSYNEQFF.

The chain uses TRBV7-2 and TRBJ2-1; 10 nucleotides agree with TRBD2. The junction had 5 bases not matched to a gene; V was cut back by 4 bases and J by 5 bases. Germline-derived CDR1 and CDR2 are SGHTA and FQGNSA. The CDR3 covers 15 residues. CDR3 DNA sequence: TGTGCCAGCAGCTCTAAGCGGGGGGGCCACAATGAGCAGTTCTTC. Protein: CASSSKRGGHNEQFF.

The rearrangement joins TRBV5-1 to TRBJ2-7; D not certain. Germline CDR1 SGHRS, CDR2 YFSETQ. With 0 bases removed from V and 0 bases from J, the gap between germline ends came to 7 bases. The CDR3 has 14 amino acids. The CDR3 reads CASSLVPASYEQYV. The CDR3 DNA follows: TGCGCCAGCAGCTTGGTACCCGCCTCCTACGAGCAGTACGTC.

The sample holds a few counts of this clonotype. The gene calls are TRBV20-1 and TRBJ2-4; D is perhaps TRBD1 or TRBD2 (6 bases each). V was pared by 4 bases and J by 16 bases, with 23 bases between. The CDR3 is 13 amino acids. Germline CDR1 reads DFQATT; CDR2 reads SNEGSKA (reference sequence). In DNA form, the CDR3 reads TGCAGTGCTACAGATCTAACGGGGGCGGGGAGTTACTTC. Protein sequence: CSATDLTGAGSYF.

This clonotype was seen more than once but under ten times. The gene calls are TRBV2 and TRBJ2-7, with TRBD1 matching 9 bases. Germline V gives CDR1 SNHLY, CDR2 FYNNEI. This CDR3 is built from 15 residues. The J segment lost 3 bases and the V segment lost 10 bases, leaving 13 bases of the junction unmatched. The CDR3 protein is CATTLPGQGRYEQYF. In DNA, the CDR3 is TGTGCCACCACGCTTCCGGGACAGGGTCGCTACGAGCAGTACTTC.

This clonotype was picked up one time. This chain uses TRBV5-1 with TRBJ2-1; a weak D match, TRBD1 (5 bases). Germline loops: CDR1 SGHRS, CDR2 YFSETQ. V lost 0 bases to trimming and J lost 8 bases, with 12 bases between them. This CDR3 has 14 residues. This CDR3 reads CASSLAVGPDEQFF. CDR3 coding DNA: TGCGCCAGCAGCTTGGCGGTGGGGCCCGATGAGCAGTTCTTC.

This clonotype was picked up a small number of times. The chain recombines TRBV28 with TRBJ2-1; TRBD2 agrees at 13 bases. V shed 6 bases and J 12 bases; nucleotides not matched to a gene: 14. This CDR3 spans 16 amino acids. From germline, CDR1 is MDHEN and CDR2 SYDVKM. The CDR3 reads CASRPKYGLAGAGQFF. CDR3 nucleotide sequence: TGTGCCAGCAGACCAAAATATGGACTAGCGGGGGCAGGGCAGTTCTTC.

The V call is TRBV9, the J call TRBJ2-5; 11 bases are shared with TRBD2. This CDR3 region has 17 residues. Germline CDR1 and CDR2: SGDLS and YYNGEE. J lost 2 bases, V lost 4 bases, and 10 bases had no gene match. The CDR3 spells CASSSFPLAGGQETQYF. The CDR3 coding sequence is TGTGCCAGCAGCAGCTTTCCCCTAGCGGGGGGACAAGAGACCCAGTACTTC.

CDR3 residues: CSARSRTVDTQYF. In DNA, the CDR3 is TGCAGTGCTAGATCCCGGACAGTAGATACGCAGTATTTT. This sequence joins TRBV20-1 and TRBJ2-3, with a tentative D call TRBD1 (6 bases). CDR3 length: 13 amino acids. The germline V gene encodes CDR1 DFQATT and CDR2 SNEGSKA (reference sequence). Trimming removed 2 bases from V and 5 bases from J, with 11 bases in between.

This clonotype has at least ten counts. The genes are TRBV3-1 and TRBJ1-6; D gene uncertain. The CDR3 runs 15 residues. In germline, CDR1 is LGHDT, CDR2 YNNKEL (reference sequence). The V and J ends lost 2 bases and 10 bases respectively, with 15 bases between them. CDR3 sequence (DNA): TGTGCCAGCAGCCAAAACGAAGGAGGAGGCTCACCCCTCCACTTT. It translates to CASSQNEGGGSPLHF.

The table lists this clonotype with a few counts. The CDR3 sequence is CASSQDPRGVAYEQYF. The CDR3 nucleotides read TGCGCCAGCAGCCAAGATCCGAGAGGGGTGGCCTACGAGCAGTACTTC. The chain couples TRBV4-1 to TRBJ2-7, with D perhaps TRBD1 or TRBD2 (5 bases each). CDR3 size: 16 residues. Germline CDR1 reads MGHRA; CDR2 reads YSYEKL. V lost 0 bases, J lost 2 bases, and 14 bases lay in between.

Here the CDR3 reads CASTDGYEQYF. In nucleotides, the CDR3 is TGTGCCAGCACCGATGGGTACGAGCAGTACTTC. This rearrangement joins TRBV11-3 to TRBJ2-7; D remains unclear. Germline V lookup: CDR1 SGHNT, CDR2 YENEEA. The CDR3 is made up of 11 amino acids. V lost 7 bases and J 4 bases, leaving 8 bases between the germline ends.

This clonotype occurred a few times. This chain connects TRBV20-1 to TRBJ2-2; 8 bases fit TRBD1. Germline V gives CDR1 DFQATT, CDR2 SNEGSKA (reference sequence). With V trimmed by 1 base and J by 7 bases, 8 bases remained unmatched. The CDR3 length is 15 residues. CDR3 DNA sequence: TGCAGTGCTAGAGTCCTGGACAGGGCCAACGGGGAGCTGTTTTTT. Protein: CSARVLDRANGELFF.

The table lists this clonotype with a few counts. The J gene is TRBJ2-5, the V gene TRBV6-2 or TRBV6-3, with a weak D call TRBD1 (6 bases). The germline V gene has CDR1 MNHEY and CDR2 SVGEGT. V was clipped by 4 bases and J by 2 bases, with 17 bases between them. CDR3 length: 16 amino acids. In DNA form, the CDR3 reads TGTGCCAGCAGTTCCCCGGACAGATCTCCGCAAGAGACCCAGTACTTC. Its protein product is CASSSPDRSPQETQYF.

This clonotype was counted between two and nine times. The rearrangement joins TRBV28 to TRBJ2-7; 10 positions agree with TRBD2. Germline CDR1 and CDR2: MDHEN and SYDVKM. J gave up 4 bases and V 8 bases, and 17 bases lay outside the gene matches. The CDR3 extends over 17 amino acids. CDR3 in DNA: TGTGCCAGCTCCGTGAAGGCTAGCGGGGGCCCCCTTTACGAGCAGTACGTC. This gives the protein CASSVKASGGPLYEQYV.

This chain uses TRBV5-1 with TRBJ2-1, with D tentatively TRBD1 (5 bases). CDR1 and CDR2 (germline): SGHRS, YFSETQ. The V end lost 1 base, the J end lost 8 bases, and 10 bases lay between the germline ends. The CDR3 length is 13 residues. The CDR3: CASSLLWGDEQFF. The CDR3 DNA sequence: TGCGCCAGCAGCTTGCTCTGGGGCGATGAGCAGTTCTTC.

This clonotype was recorded many times. This sequence joins TRBV7-2 and TRBJ2-3, with 8 bases that match TRBD2. The CDR3 consists of 17 residues. Germline loops: CDR1 SGHTA, CDR2 FQGNSA. The junction had 15 bases not matched to a gene; V was cut back by 5 bases and J by 5 bases. CDR3 sequence reads: CASSLQVAGGPRDTQYF. The DNA of the CDR3 is TGTGCCAGCAGCCTTCAGGTGGCGGGGGGCCCGAGAGATACGCAGTATTTT.

The sample holds a few counts of this clonotype. The chain links TRBV6-5 to TRBJ1-2; the D gene is possibly TRBD1 (5 bases). Germline V gives CDR1 MNHEY, CDR2 SVGAGI. V was pared by 6 bases and J by 4 bases, with 15 bases between. This CDR3 is 14 amino acids long. Here the CDR3 reads CASRRVTGLYGYTF. CDR3 in DNA: TGTGCCAGCAGACGCGTTACGGGACTCTATGGCTACACCTTC.

The chain has TRBV5-5 and TRBJ1-6; TRBD1 might be the D (6 bases). Germline-derived CDR1 and CDR2 are SGHKS and YYEKEE (reference sequence). CDR3 length: 14 amino acids. Trimming shortened V by 1 base and J by 8 bases, and 10 bases separated the two germline ends. The CDR3 region is CASSLSAGDSPLHF. CDR3 coding DNA: TGTGCCAGCAGCTTGTCGGCAGGGGATTCACCCCTCCACTTT.

This clonotype was picked up a small number of times. The chain uses TRBV6-6 and TRBJ2-3; maybe TRBD2 (7 bases). The V end was cut by 0 bases, the J end by 6 bases, with 16 bases between. Looked up from germline, CDR1 is MNHNY and CDR2 is SVGAGI (reference sequence). The CDR3 runs 16 residues. The CDR3 is CASSYSYRGAHDTQYF. Written as DNA, the CDR3 is TGTGCCAGCAGTTACTCGTACCGGGGGGCACACGATACGCAGTATTTT.

This clonotype appeared many times. One junction end disagrees with the germline gene, perhaps due to a read error. The V call is TRBV27, the J call TRBJ1-1; D is undetermined. Germline-derived CDR1 and CDR2 are MNHEY and SMNVEV (reference sequence). The CDR3 sequence is 13 residues long. The CDR3 coding sequence is TGTGCCAGCAGCTTATCCAGGAACACTGAAGCTTTCTTT. This encodes CASSLSRNTEAFF.

There are a few counts of this clonotype. The CDR3 DNA is TGTGCCAGCAGCTCTTATAAGGGACCAAACACTGAAGCTTTCTTT. It specifies CASSSYKGPNTEAFF. The chain employs TRBV11-2 and TRBJ1-1; tentative D call: TRBD1 (5 bases). The CDR3 is 15 amino acids. The V gene's germline CDR1 is SGHAT and CDR2 FQNNGV. Trimming left V 4 bases short and J 2 bases short, with 14 bases between.

The V call is TRBV4-3, the J call TRBJ1-2; TRBD1 agrees at 7 bases. Germline CDR1 reads LGHNA; CDR2 reads YSLEER. The CDR3 length is 15 residues. Trimming cost V 1 base and J 2 bases; bases outside gene matches: 4. This chain's CDR3 is CASSQVQGGNYGYTF. The CDR3, as DNA: TGCGCCAGCAGCCAAGTGCAGGGGGGGAACTATGGCTACACCTTC.

This clonotype was counted ten times or more. The chain has TRBV28 and TRBJ1-5; no reliable D call. The V end was cut by 7 bases, the J end by 7 bases, with 11 bases between. Per germline, CDR1 MDHEN and CDR2 SYDVKM. The CDR3 is made up of 12 amino acids. The CDR3 loop is CASNPTLQPQHF. CDR3 coding DNA: TGTGCCAGCAACCCGACACTGCAGCCCCAGCATTTT. Drawing the rest from reference TRBV28 and TRBJ1-5, the complete variable domain is DVKVTQSSRYLVKRTGEKVFLECVQDMDHENMFWYRQDPGLGLRLIYFSYDVKMKEKGDIPEGYSVSREKKERFSLILESASTNQTSMYLCASNPTLQPQHFGDGTRLSIL.

The rearrangement links TRBV10-3 to TRBJ1-6; D gene ambiguous. V was shortened by 0 bases and J by 0 bases, with 6 bases between the two germline ends. The CDR3 has 16 amino acids. The germline gives CDR1 ENHRY, CDR2 SYGVKD. This CDR3 is CAISESRSSYNSPLHF. The CDR3 nucleotides read TGTGCCATCAGTGAGTCCAGGAGCTCCTATAATTCACCCCTCCACTTT.

As DNA, the CDR3 is TGTGCCAGCAGTTCACAGGGTAATGGCTACACCTTC. Translation: CASSSQGNGYTF. The V call is TRBV6-5, the J call TRBJ1-2, with D perhaps TRBD1 (6 bases). CDR1 MNHEY and CDR2 SVGAGI come from the germline V gene. The CDR3 covers 12 residues. Trimming stripped 4 bases from V and 6 bases from J, with 9 bases between.